This T cell receptor (beta chain) was sequenced during a study of blood T cell repertoires in COVID-19. At the level of the study: Samples came from the United States, Italy and Spain, spanning acute and convalescent COVID-19. T cells, B-cell-depleted T cells, or PBMCs provided the cDNA or gDNA that served as material.

In the original processing: Reference gene primer amplification in the assay estimated nucleated cell counts. Assay: immunoSEQ multiplex PCR; the TCRdb copy retains only in-frame clones and omits some. That table supplies the V and J calls and clone size; D and trimming were determined from the DNA. The sample lists some 90,000 clones; roughly 87% were seen once. This receptor was obtained from a woman older than 75 with active COVID-19. The sample was peripheral blood.

CDR3 region: CASSYTRSSYNEQFF. As DNA, the CDR3 is TGTGCCAGCAGCTACACTAGGAGCTCCTACAATGAGCAGTTCTTC. V is TRBV7-2 and J is TRBJ2-1; D perhaps matches TRBD2 (5 bases). CDR3 length: 15 amino acids. The V gene's germline CDR1 is SGHTA and CDR2 FQGNSA. V shed 4 bases and J shed 0 bases, with 10 bases lying between them. Using reference TRBV7-2 and TRBJ2-1 for the parts outside the CDR3, the full variable domain is GAGVSQSPSNKVTEKGKDVELRCDPISGHTALYWYRQSLGQGLEFLIYFQGNSAPDKSGLPSDRFSAERTGGSVSTLTIQRTQQEDSAVYLCASSYTRSSYNEQFFGPGTRLTVL.